Listed here is a single T cell receptor (beta chain). What it binds is unknown. The record originates from a study of cytomegalovirus exposure and HLA in healthy donors. Findings and limits, study-wide: Researchers reported from a later analysis that most CMV-associated TCR beta chains appeared HLA-restricted. What a later analysis showed was that several of the most significant clusters appeared linked to common viral pathogens. TCR beta V- and J-gene trimming was later associated with a missense DCLRE1C variant. According to the study, 160 or so TCR beta chains were cytomegalovirus-associated.

A multiplex PCR was run with 60 Vbeta primers and 13 Jbeta primers. Only in-frame clones appear in the TCRdb table, and some are missing; sequencing was by immunoSEQ multiplex PCR. The table shows around 200,000 clones, with about four fifths occurring only once. Germline V gene data show CDR1 as LGHNA and CDR2 as YSLEER. The CDR3 spans 15 residues. This clonotype was obtained from a woman in her forties or fifties in good health and CMV-seronegative. The sequenced sample was PBMCs. V and J are TRBV4-3 and TRBJ2-5, with 9 bases matching TRBD1. The last part of the DNA fits TRBJ2-7 better; the J call may be wrong. CDR3 coding DNA: TGCGCCAGCAGCCAAACTGGACAGGGGTTGTACGAGCAGTACTTC. Amino acids: CASSQTGQGLYEQYF.